The sequence of this T cell receptor (beta chain) was determined in a study of regulatory T cells in long-lasting Graves disease. Study-level findings and limits: Public clonotype sharing was higher in persistent than newly diagnosed patients. Relative to newly diagnosed Graves' patients, persistent ones had lower TCR diversity.

Time point noted: newly diagnosed GD, antithyroid drugs for less than 3 months. PBMC-derived RNA was used for the TCR library. Assembly of TCR beta libraries relied on iRepertoire HTBI primers together with Arm-PCR of CDR3 regions. One entry per CDR3 protein, called by TCRdb with MiXCR from the multiplex PCR reads. The table records hundreds of thousands of distinct CDR3 sequences, 18% of them present only once. This clonotype was seen a few times. The antigen is not known. This may come from a read error, since a much larger clone is one base off. CDR1 and CDR2 from the germline V gene are SGHDN and FVKESK. The V gene lost 6 bases and the J gene lost 2 bases, with 17 bases spanning the gap. The length of the CDR3 is 16 residues.

Material: peripheral blood mononuclear cells (PBMCs), obtained at new diagnosis, from a patient treated with antithyroid drugs. The TCR was taken from a female donor with Graves disease. The chain links TRBV14 to TRBJ2-1; D unclear. The CDR3 loop reads CASSRPGSPAYNEQFF. The DNA for the CDR3 is TGTGCCAGCAGTCGACCAGGATCCCCTGCCTACAATGAGCAGTTCTTC.